This entry concerns a single TCR beta chain. The sample is drawn from a study of regulatory T cells in long-lasting Graves disease. There are 14 residues in the CDR3. CDR1 and CDR2 from the germline V gene are MNHEY and SMNVEV (reference sequence). Trimming pared 8 bases from V and 8 bases from J, leaving 18 bases between. According to the study, TCR beta libraries were built with iRepertoire HTBI primers and CDR3-region Arm-PCR. One entry per CDR3 protein, called by TCRdb with MiXCR from the multiplex PCR reads. Of a few hundred thousand distinct CDR3 sequences listed, roughly a quarter were seen once; the top ten hold about a quarter. Time point in this sample: persistent/refractory GD, antithyroid drugs over 5 years with positive TRAb. RNA isolated from PBMCs was used to make the TCR library.

The chain has TRBV27 and TRBJ1-4; maybe TRBD1 (5 bases). The TCR comes from a female donor with Graves disease. The sequencing used peripheral blood mononuclear cells (PBMCs), collected when the disease was refractory, from a patient treated with antithyroid drugs. The CDR3 nucleotides read TGTGCCAGCGCAATGGGGCTTACTAGGGAAAAACTGTTTTTT. Its translation is CASAMGLTREKLFF.